The source of this T cell receptor beta chain is a study of T cells in Graves' hyperthyroidism and ophthalmopathy. Researchers took RNA transcripts and amplified the TCR beta CDR3 regions from them. HTBI primers were the set used in a first-round RT-PCR of the TCR CDR3. TCRdb itself ran the multiplex PCR reads through MiXCR, one entry per CDR3 protein. The sample shows some 500,000 distinct CDR3 sequences, roughly 25% of them seen only once. This clonotype appeared a few times. Its antigen is unidentified. Ophthalmopathy patients all had a Clinical Activity Score of at least 3, a NOSPECS grade of at least 4 and disease under 3 months old. Patients were excluded for uncontrolled infection, other autoimmune disease, pregnancy or lactation. Study-wide results and caveats: The model's output predicted ophthalmopathy at a median of 6.5 months prior to onset. Ophthalmopathy and stable hyperthyroidism were told apart by a 13 V-J model.

The CDR3 runs to 17 residues. The V gene's germline CDR1 is SGDLS and CDR2 YYNGEE. Deletions cut 0 bases from V and 4 bases from J, with 16 bases between. The clonotype was recovered from a woman in her thirties with Graves' ophthalmopathy. The V gene is TRBV9, the J gene TRBJ2-2; the D gene is possibly TRBD2 (7 bases). Sequencing was carried out using blood. CDR3 DNA: TGTGCCAGCAGCGTAGCTGTGAGGGGGGGCGTCACCGGGGAGCTGTTTTTT. It is translated as CASSVAVRGGVTGELFF. The whole variable domain, remainder taken from reference TRBV9 and TRBJ2-2, is DSGVTQTPKHLITATGQRVTLRCSPRSGDLSVYWYQQSLDQGLQFLIQYYNGEERAKGNILERFSAQQFPDLHSELNLSSLELGDSALYFCASSVAVRGGVTGELFFGEGSRLTVL.